Within the sample, the clone carrying this T cell receptor beta chain is medium-sized. Its specificity is not known. TCRdb reprocessed the reads with MiXCR, giving one entry per CDR3 protein. The sample has approximately 4,000 distinct CDR3 sequences; roughly 13% are singletons. This sample was taken from a study of liver allograft versus peripheral blood T cells. Study-wide background: Comparisons were made between T cell receptor repertoires found in transplanted livers and those circulating in recipients' peripheral blood. The study's findings and limits: Reported data describe T cell receptor repertoires within liver allografts as differing from those in peripheral blood.

With V trimmed by 7 bases and J by 0 bases, 15 bases remained unmatched. CDR3 length equals 18 residues. This TCR derives from a human patient who had a liver transplant. Some T cells may trace back to the graft donor. V is TRBV12-3 or TRBV12-4 and J is TRBJ1-5; 7 nucleotides line up with TRBD1. The CDR3 DNA sequence: TGTGCCAGCACCAGACTCGACAGGGCCCCTTATAGCAATCAGCCCCAGCATTTT. Its protein product is CASTRLDRAPYSNQPQHF.